This T cell receptor beta chain derives from a study of blood T cell repertoires in COVID-19. Some clones are missing from TCRdb's copy, which holds only in-frame ones; the method was immunoSEQ multiplex PCR. The table includes roughly 230,000 clones, 83% detected once. This clone was seen a handful of times. Sequencing used peripheral blood. The receptor comes from a human donor in a cohort sampled during active COVID-19.

CDR3 sequence reads: CSASAISGNQPQHF. CDR3 DNA: TGCAGTGCTAGTGCAATTTCGGGCAATCAGCCCCAGCATTTT. This chain joins TRBV20-1 and TRBJ1-5; D uncertain. Looked up from germline, CDR1 is DFQATT and CDR2 is SNEGSKA (reference sequence). Trimming removed 3 bases at V and 2 bases at J, with 11 bases between. The CDR3 consists of 14 residues.